These T cell receptor beta chains were read from a single sample in a study of human T cells and chemical hapten exposure. TCRdb used MiXCR to reprocess the RACE reads, holding one entry per CDR3 protein. The table has approximately 120,000 distinct CDR3 sequences, 9.2% seen once. Material: whole blood, obtained in connection with sensitization to the hapten diphenylcyclopropenone (DPC). These TCRs come from a woman in her 40s with alopecia areata. Some clones in this sample may be carry-over from other donors' samples. Both conserved end residues are trimmed from each CDR3. Each record gives: clone size, V gene, J gene, CDR3 protein. The listing skips clone size in some rows; elsewhere it reads once, few, many or a size class.

clone_size: few; v_call: TRBV5-6; j_call: TRBJ2-1; cdr3_aa: ASSPSGGPQSSYNEQF
clone_size: few; v_call: TRBV4-3; j_call: TRBJ2-1; cdr3_aa: ASSQGGTGGGYNEQF
clone_size: .; v_call: TRBV20-1; j_call: TRBJ2-5; cdr3_aa: SAKRGHEETQY
clone_size: few; v_call: TRBV24-1; j_call: TRBJ2-3; cdr3_aa: ATSENPSGGGTDTQY
clone_size: .; v_call: TRBV15; j_call: TRBJ1-1; cdr3_aa: ATSRDSAARNTEAF
clone_size: many; v_call: TRBV12-3/TRBV12-4; j_call: TRBJ2-2; cdr3_aa: ASSLRGSTGELF
clone_size: few; v_call: TRBV12-3/TRBV12-4; j_call: TRBJ2-5; cdr3_aa: ASSPTSGGVQETQY
clone_size: few; v_call: TRBV20-1; j_call: TRBJ1-1; cdr3_aa: SARDSAENTEAF
clone_size: many; v_call: TRBV5-4; j_call: TRBJ2-3; cdr3_aa: ASSPSDTDTQY
clone_size: many; v_call: TRBV4-3; j_call: TRBJ1-2; cdr3_aa: ASSQDRGQASNYGYT
clone_size: many; v_call: TRBV14; j_call: TRBJ2-5; cdr3_aa: ASSQDFQETQY
clone_size: few; v_call: TRBV20-1; j_call: TRBJ1-6; cdr3_aa: SVADFYNSPLH
clone_size: many; v_call: TRBV7-2; j_call: TRBJ2-7; cdr3_aa: ASSPAGSRAYEQY
clone_size: .; v_call: TRBV28; j_call: TRBJ2-6; cdr3_aa: ASSPTRAGANVLT
clone_size: few; v_call: TRBV4-1; j_call: TRBJ2-3; cdr3_aa: ASKGPFFADTQY